Given below is one T cell receptor (beta chain) in context. Its antigen has not been determined. No per-base quality is available; no much larger clone lies one base away. To demonstrate the VDJtools post-analysis software, the study profiled TCR beta repertoires from the peripheral blood of about 13 young patients with multiple sclerosis. The multiple sclerosis patients were children and adolescents ranging in age from roughly 6 to 16 years. The data stem from a study of post-analysis software for immune sequencing data (dated by TCRdb to the mid-2010s). Context from the whole study: Relapsing-remitting, secondary progressive and progressive-relapsing multiple sclerosis were recorded as disease courses, and subtype annotation was lacking for some patients. Patient repertoires were compared against 11 previously published healthy control repertoires from donors aged about 6 to 27 years. A subset of samples was prepared in parallel using single-end sample barcoding, then pooled and co-amplified after Illumina adapter ligation. Study-wide conclusions, independent of this receptor: The control group was slightly older than the multiple sclerosis patient group. Direct clustering with F measure revealed strong co-clustering of samples prepared in the same batch, which led to a batch-effect correction. Patients showed significantly higher frequencies than controls for five TRBV segments, among them TRBV5-6, TRBV5-1 and TRBV20-1. Normalized Chao1 diversity was significantly lower in multiple sclerosis patients than controls, suggesting substantial peripheral T-cell clonal expansion.

The library was prepared using PCR. Reads for this sample came from an Illumina HiSeq 2500. To reduce PCR and sequencing biases, unique molecular identifiers were built into the TCR beta cDNA libraries. Per 1 to 10 million input T cells, around 500,000 cDNA molecules were obtained, such that each molecule approximated one T cell. The patient libraries were prepared and sequenced using the same protocol as the earlier healthy control dataset. Samples belonging to the same batch were prepared together, multiplexed and sequenced on a shared HiSeq lane. Regarding the original processing steps: MIGEC handled the raw barcoded reads, throwing out single-read molecular identifier groups before consensus assembly and CDR3 extraction. VDJtools was used for post-analysis of the clonotype tables, with diversity normalized by down-sampling every dataset to the smallest sample size. In repertoire overlap clustering, CDR3 amino acid sequences, but not nucleotide sequences, were matched to correct batch-related cross-sample contamination. TCRdb reprocessed the public reads (quality trimming at Q25 with fastp, clone calling with MiXCR) and kept in-frame beta chains. Every distinct CDR3 protein forms one entry, paired with its most common genes and DNA. What appears here as the V and J calls and clone size reflects TCRdb's work, not the paper's. A total of more than 450,000 distinct CDR3 sequences appear in this sample, roughly 34% of them only once. The top ten clones comprise under 7% of the sample.

Measured from the cysteine to the phenylalanine, the CDR3 is 15 residues long. The retained sequence is limited to the CDR3, 45 bases, with the frame set at the first base. Trimming removed 6 bases from V and 1 base from J, leaving 16 bases between the germline ends. Here the chain combines TRBV12-3 or TRBV12-4 and TRBJ2-7; the D gene assignment is ambiguous. This TCR was recovered from a girl aged 2 to 17 with multiple sclerosis. Specimen: blood. The CDR3 amino acid sequence is: CASSPERPISYEQYF. The sequence in DNA is TGTGCCAGCAGCCCGGAACGACCGATTTCCTACGAGCAGTACTTC.